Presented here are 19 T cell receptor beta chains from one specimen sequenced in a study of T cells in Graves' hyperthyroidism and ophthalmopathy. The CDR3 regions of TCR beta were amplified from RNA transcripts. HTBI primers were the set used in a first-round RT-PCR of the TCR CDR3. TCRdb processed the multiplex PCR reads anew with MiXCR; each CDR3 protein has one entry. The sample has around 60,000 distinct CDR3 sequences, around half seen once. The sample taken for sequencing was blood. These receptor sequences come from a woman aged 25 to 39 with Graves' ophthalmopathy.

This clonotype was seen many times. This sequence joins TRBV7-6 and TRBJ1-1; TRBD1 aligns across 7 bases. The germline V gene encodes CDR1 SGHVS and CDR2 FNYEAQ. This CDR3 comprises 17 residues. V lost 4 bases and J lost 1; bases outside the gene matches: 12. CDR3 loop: CASSYSGGDTTNTEAFF. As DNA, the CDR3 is TGTGCCAGCAGCTACTCAGGGGGGGATACTACGAACACTGAAGCTTTCTTT.

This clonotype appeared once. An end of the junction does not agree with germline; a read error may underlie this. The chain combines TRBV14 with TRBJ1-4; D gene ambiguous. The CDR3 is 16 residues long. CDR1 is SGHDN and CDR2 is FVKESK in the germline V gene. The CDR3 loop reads CASGQESWARDEKLFF. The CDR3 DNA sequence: TGTGCCAGCGGCCAAGAAAGCTGGGCGAGGGATGAAAAACTGTTTTTT.

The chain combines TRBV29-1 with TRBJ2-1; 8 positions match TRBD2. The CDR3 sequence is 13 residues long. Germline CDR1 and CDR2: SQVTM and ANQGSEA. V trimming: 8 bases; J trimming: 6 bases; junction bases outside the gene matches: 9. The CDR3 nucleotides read TGCAGCAGGCCCGGGACTAGGTCCAATGAGCAGTTCTTC. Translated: CSRPGTRSNEQFF.

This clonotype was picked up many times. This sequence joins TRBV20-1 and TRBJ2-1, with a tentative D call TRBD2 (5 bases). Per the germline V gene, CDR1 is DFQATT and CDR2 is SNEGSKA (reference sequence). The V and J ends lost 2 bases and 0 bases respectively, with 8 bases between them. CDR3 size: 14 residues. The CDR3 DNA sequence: TGCAGTGCTAGACCGGGGAGCTCCTACAATGAGCAGTTCTTC. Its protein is CSARPGSSYNEQFF.

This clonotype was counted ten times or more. CDR3 DNA sequence: TGTGCCAGCAGCAAAGATGGGGGCGTTACAGATACGCAGTATTTT. Protein sequence: CASSKDGGVTDTQYF. The genes are TRBV9 and TRBJ2-3, with TRBD1 as a possible D gene (6 bases). Per germline, CDR1 SGDLS and CDR2 YYNGEE. The ends were cut back, 4 bases at V and 3 bases at J, with 15 bases in the middle. This CDR3 spans 15 amino acids. Full variable domain (remainder filled in from reference TRBV9 and TRBJ2-3): DSGVTQTPKHLITATGQRVTLRCSPRSGDLSVYWYQQSLDQGLQFLIQYYNGEERAKGNILERFSAQQFPDLHSELNLSSLELGDSALYFCASSKDGGVTDTQYFGPGTRLTVL.

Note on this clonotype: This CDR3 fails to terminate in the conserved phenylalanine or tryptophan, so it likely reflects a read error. The CDR3 DNA follows: TGTGCTAGCGGTTTGGTATATGAGCAGTTCTGC. Translating it yields CASGLVYEQFC. The chain has TRBV12-5 and TRBJ2-1; D is uncertain. This CDR3 contains 11 residues. Germline CDR1 LGHNT, CDR2 FRNRAP.

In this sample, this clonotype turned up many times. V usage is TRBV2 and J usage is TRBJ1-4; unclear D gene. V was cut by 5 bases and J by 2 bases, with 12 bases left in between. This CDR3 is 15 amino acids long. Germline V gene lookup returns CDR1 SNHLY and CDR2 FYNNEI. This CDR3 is CASSQSGFTNEKLFF. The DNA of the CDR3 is TGTGCCAGCAGTCAATCCGGTTTCACTAATGAAAAACTGTTTTTT.

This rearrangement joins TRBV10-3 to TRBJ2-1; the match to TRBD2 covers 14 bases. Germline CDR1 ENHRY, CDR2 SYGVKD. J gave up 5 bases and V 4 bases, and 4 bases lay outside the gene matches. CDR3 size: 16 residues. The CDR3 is CAISAGTSGRHNEQFF. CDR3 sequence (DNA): TGTGCCATCAGTGCGGGGACTAGCGGGAGACACAATGAGCAGTTCTTC.

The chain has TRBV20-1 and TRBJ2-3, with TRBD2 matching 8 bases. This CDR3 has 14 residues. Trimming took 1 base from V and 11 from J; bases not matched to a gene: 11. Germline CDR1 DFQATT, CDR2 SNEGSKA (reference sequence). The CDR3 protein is CSARVSGSSPEQYF. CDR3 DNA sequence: TGCAGTGCTAGAGTGAGCGGGAGTAGCCCGGAGCAGTATTTT.

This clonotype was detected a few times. This CDR3 is CASSPGTVSYEQYF. The CDR3 region has the DNA TGTGCCAGCTCACCAGGGACAGTCTCCTACGAGCAGTACTTC. The rearrangement uses TRBV18 and TRBJ2-7; 7 nucleotides agree with TRBD1. V shed 2 bases, J shed 0 bases, and the junction held 1 base outside the gene matches. This CDR3 contains 14 residues. CDR1 is KGHSH, CDR2 LQKENI, per germline.

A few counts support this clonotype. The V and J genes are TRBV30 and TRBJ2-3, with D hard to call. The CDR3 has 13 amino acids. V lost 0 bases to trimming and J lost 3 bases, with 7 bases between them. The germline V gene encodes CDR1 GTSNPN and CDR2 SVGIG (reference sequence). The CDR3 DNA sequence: TGTGCCTGGAGTGTACTTAGGACAGATACGCAGTATTTT. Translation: CAWSVLRTDTQYF.

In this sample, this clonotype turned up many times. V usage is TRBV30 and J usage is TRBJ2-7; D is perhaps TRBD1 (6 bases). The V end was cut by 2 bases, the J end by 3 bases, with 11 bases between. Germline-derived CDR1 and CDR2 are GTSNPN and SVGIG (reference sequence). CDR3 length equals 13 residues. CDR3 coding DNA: TGTGCCTGGAGTTGGGACATGATCTACGAGCAGTACTTC. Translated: CAWSWDMIYEQYF.

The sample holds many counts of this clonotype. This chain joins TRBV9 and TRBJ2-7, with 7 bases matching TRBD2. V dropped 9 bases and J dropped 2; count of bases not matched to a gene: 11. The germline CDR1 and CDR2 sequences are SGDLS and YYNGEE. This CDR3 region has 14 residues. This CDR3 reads CATQWLAETYEQYF. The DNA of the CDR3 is TGTGCCACCCAATGGCTAGCGGAGACCTACGAGCAGTACTTC.

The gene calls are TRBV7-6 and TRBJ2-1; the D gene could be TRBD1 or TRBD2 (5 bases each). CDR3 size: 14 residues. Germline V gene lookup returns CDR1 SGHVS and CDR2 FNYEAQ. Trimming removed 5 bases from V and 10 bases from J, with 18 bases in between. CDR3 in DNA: TGTGCCAGCAGCCAAACGGGACCCCTCGGGGAGCAGTTCTTC. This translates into CASSQTGPLGEQFF. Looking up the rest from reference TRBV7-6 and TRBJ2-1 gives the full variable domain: GAGVSQSPRYKVTKRGQDVALRCDPISGHVSLYWYRQALGQGPEFLTYFNYEAQQDKSGLPNDRFSAERPEGSISTLTIQRTEQRDSAMYRCASSQTGPLGEQFFGPGTRLTVL.

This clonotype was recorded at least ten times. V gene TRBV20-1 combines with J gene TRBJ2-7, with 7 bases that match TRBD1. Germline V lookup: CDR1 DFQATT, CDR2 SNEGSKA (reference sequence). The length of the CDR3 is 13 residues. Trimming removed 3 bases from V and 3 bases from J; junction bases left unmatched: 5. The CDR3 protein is CSASDGTVYEQYF. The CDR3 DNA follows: TGCAGTGCTAGCGACGGGACAGTCTACGAGCAGTACTTC.

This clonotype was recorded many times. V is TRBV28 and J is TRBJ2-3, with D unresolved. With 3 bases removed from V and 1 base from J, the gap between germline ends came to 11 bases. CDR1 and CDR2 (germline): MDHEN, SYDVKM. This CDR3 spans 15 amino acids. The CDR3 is CASSFGSEGTDTQYF. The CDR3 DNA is TGTGCCAGCAGTTTCGGTAGTGAGGGCACAGATACGCAGTATTTT.

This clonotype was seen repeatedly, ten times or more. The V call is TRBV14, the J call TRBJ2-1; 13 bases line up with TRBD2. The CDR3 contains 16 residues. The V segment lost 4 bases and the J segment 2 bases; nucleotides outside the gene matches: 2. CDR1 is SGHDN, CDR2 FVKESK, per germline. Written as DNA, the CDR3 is TGTGCCAGCAGCCCTGGGACTAGCGGGGCCTACAATGAGCAGTTCTTC. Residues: CASSPGTSGAYNEQFF.

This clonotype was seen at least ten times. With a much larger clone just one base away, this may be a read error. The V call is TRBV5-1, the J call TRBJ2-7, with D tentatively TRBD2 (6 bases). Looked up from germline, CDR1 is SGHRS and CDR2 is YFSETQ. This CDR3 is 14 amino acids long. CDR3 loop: CASSSGDGLYEQCF. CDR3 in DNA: TGCGCCAGCAGCTCGGGGGACGGATTGTACGAGCAGTGCTTC.

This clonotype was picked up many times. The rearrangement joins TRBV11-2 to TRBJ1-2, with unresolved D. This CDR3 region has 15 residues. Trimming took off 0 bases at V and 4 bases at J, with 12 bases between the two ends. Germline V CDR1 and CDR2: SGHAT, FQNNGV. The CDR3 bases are TGTGCCAGCAGCTTAGATAATAAGGGAGGCTATGGCTACACCTTC. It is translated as CASSLDNKGGYGYTF.